This T cell receptor (beta chain) is drawn from a study of CD8 T cells in Susac syndrome. Reverse transcription of roughly 0.5 to 1 ug RNA used random hexamers. Amplification of TCR beta CDR3 spanned 54 Vbeta and 13 Jbeta via immunoSEQ multiplex PCR. In TCRdb, the immunoSEQ multiplex PCR reads were re-called with MiXCR into one record per CDR3 protein. There are just over 150,000 distinct CDR3 sequences in the sample; just under 95% occur only once, and roughly 0.19% lies in the top ten. CD8+ and CD4+ T cells from blood underwent TCR beta sequencing. It was treatment-naive patients with stable or active relapsing-remitting disease who made up the multiple sclerosis controls. TEMRA cells were enriched by FACS, while CD8+ and CD4+ T cells were obtained through a negative isolation that was performed magnetically. CDR1 and CDR2 from the germline V gene are SEHNR and FQNEAQ (reference sequence). The V gene lost 5 bases and the J gene lost 0 bases, with 17 bases spanning the gap. CDR3 length: 16 residues.

The source is a human donor with multiple sclerosis. Sequencing was performed on CD8+ T cells from PBMCs. The chain carries TRBV7-9 and TRBJ2-7; D gene unclear. The CDR3 sequence is CASSGKPGPHSYEQYF. As DNA, the CDR3 is TGTGCCAGCAGCGGCAAACCGGGTCCCCACTCCTACGAGCAGTACTTC.